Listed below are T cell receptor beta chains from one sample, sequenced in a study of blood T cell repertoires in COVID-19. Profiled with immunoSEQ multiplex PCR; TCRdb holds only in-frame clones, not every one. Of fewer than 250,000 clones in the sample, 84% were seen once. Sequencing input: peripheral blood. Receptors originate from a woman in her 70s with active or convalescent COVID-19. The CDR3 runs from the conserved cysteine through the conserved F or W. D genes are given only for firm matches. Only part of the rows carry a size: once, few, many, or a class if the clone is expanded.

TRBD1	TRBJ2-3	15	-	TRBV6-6	CASSYSQGAQGTQYF	TGTGCCAGCAGTTACTCCCAGGGGGCGCAGGGTACGCAGTATTTT
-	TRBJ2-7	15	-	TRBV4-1	CASSHPGTSWDEQYF	TGCGCCAGCAGCCACCCTGGGACTTCGTGGGACGAGCAGTACTTC
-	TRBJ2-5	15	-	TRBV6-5	CASSDSYRVQETQYF	TGTGCCAGCAGTGACTCATACAGGGTCCAAGAGACCCAGTACTTC
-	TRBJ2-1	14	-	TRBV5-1	CASRWSGGSGEQFF	TGCGCCAGCAGATGGTCAGGAGGGTCGGGTGAGCAGTTCTTC
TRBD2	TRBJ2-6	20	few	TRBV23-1	CASSQSGRALWASGANVLTF	TGCGCCAGCAGTCAATCGGGGAGGGCCCTATGGGCCTCTGGGGCCAACGTCCTGACTTTC
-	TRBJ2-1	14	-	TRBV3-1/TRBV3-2	CASSQERAYNEQFF	TGTGCCAGCAGCCAAGAGCGGGCGTACAATGAGCAGTTCTTC
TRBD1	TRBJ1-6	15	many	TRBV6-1	CASSERDRRNSPLHF	TGTGCCAGCAGTGAGAGGGACAGGAGGAATTCACCCCTCCACTTT
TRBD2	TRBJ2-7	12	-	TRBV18	CASSPEREQQYF	TGTGCCAGCTCACCAGAGCGGGAACAGCAGTACTTC
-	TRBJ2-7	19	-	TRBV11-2	CASSPPVWRDRQPTYEQYF	TGTGCCAGCAGCCCCCCGGTGTGGCGGGACCGTCAACCTACCTACGAGCAGTACTTC
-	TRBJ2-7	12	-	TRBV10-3	CAISEKLNEQYF	TGTGCCATCAGTGAGAAACTGAACGAGCAGTACTTC
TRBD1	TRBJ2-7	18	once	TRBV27	CASSLSWSGGQGAYEQYF	TGTGCCAGCAGTTTATCCTGGTCAGGCGGACAGGGGGCTTACGAGCAGTACTTC
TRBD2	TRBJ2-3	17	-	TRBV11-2	CASSSRILAGVTDTQYF	TGTGCCAGCAGCTCCCGAATACTAGCGGGTGTCACAGATACGCAGTATTTT
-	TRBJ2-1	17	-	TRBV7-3	CASSLSPNHNSYNEQFF	TGTGCCAGCAGCTTAAGTCCGAATCACAACTCCTACAATGAGCAGTTCTTC
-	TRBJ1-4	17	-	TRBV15	CATSRDLQAWTNEKLFF	TGTGCCACCAGCAGAGATCTGCAGGCCTGGACTAATGAAAAACTGTTTTTT
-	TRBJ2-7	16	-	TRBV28	CASSPRGGSLSYEQYF	TGTGCCAGCAGCCCAAGGGGGGGGAGCCTTTCCTACGAGCAGTACTTC
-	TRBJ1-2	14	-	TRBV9	CASPVRGLNYGYTF	TGTGCCAGTCCGGTCAGAGGCCTTAACTATGGCTACACCTTC
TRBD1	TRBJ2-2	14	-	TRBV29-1	CSVEEAGGTGELFF	TGCAGCGTTGAAGAGGCAGGGGGCACCGGGGAGCTGTTTTTT
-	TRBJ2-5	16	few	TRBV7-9	CASSFGPVGQKETQYF	TGTGCCAGCAGCTTCGGGCCGGTGGGGCAGAAGGAGACCCAGTACTTC
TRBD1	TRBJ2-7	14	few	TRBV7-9	CASSKTGGVYEQYF	TGTGCCAGCAGCAAGACAGGGGGGGTCTACGAGCAGTACTTC
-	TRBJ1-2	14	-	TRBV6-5	CASRSGGPNYGYTF	TGTGCCAGCAGGTCCGGGGGACCTAACTATGGCTACACCTTC
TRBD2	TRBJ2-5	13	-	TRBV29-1	CSVQVPGGETQYF	TGCAGCGTTCAGGTCCCGGGGGGAGAGACCCAGTACTTC
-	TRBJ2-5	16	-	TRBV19	CASSIGSGSYQETQYF	TGTGCCAGTAGTATAGGGTCAGGGTCGTACCAAGAGACCCAGTACTTC
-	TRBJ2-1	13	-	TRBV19	CASSPFREGEQFF	TGTGCCAGTAGTCCCTTCAGGGAAGGTGAGCAGTTCTTC
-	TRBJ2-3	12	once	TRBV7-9	CASSLQAGTQYF	TGTGCCAGCAGCTTACAGGCGGGGACGCAGTATTTT
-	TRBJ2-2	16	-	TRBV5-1	CASSLESSKNTGELFF	TGCGCCAGCAGCTTGGAGAGTAGCAAAAACACCGGGGAGCTGTTTTTT
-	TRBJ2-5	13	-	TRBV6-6	CASSLTGMETRYF	TGTGCCAGCAGTCTCACAGGGATGGAGACCCGGTACTTC